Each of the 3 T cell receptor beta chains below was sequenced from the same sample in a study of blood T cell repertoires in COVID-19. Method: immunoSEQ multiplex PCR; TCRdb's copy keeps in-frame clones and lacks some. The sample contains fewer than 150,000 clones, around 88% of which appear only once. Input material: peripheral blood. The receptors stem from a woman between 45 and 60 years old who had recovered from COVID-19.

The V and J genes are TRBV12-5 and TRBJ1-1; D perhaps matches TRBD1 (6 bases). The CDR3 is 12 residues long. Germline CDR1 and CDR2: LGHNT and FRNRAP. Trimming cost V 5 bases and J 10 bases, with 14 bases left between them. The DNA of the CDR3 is TGTGCTAGTGGTGACTACAGGGAAGCAGCTTTCTTT. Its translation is CASGDYREAAFF.

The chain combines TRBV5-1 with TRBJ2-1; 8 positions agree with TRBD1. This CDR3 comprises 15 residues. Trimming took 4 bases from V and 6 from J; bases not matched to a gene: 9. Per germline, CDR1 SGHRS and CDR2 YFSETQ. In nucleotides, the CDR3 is TGCGCCAGCAGCGCGGACAGGGCGGCGGGCAATGAGCAGTTCTTC. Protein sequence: CASSADRAAGNEQFF.

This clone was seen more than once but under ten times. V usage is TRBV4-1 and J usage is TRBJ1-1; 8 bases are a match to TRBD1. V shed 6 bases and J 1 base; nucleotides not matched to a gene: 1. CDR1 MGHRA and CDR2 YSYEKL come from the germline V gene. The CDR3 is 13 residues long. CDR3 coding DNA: TGCGCCAGCAGAGGACAGGGGAACACTGAAGCTTTCTTT. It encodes CASRGQGNTEAFF.